This T cell receptor beta chain comes out of a study of blood T cell repertoires in COVID-19. Participants spanned ages about 18 to 89 years and resided in 20 to 30 US areas. Cohorts were based on clinical histories the participants reported. V was trimmed by 7 bases and J by 6 bases, leaving 21 bases between them. This CDR3 spans 15 amino acids. Germline V gene data show CDR1 as MNHEY and CDR2 as SMNVEV (reference sequence). The assay was immunoSEQ multiplex PCR, and TCRdb's table has in-frame clones only and misses some. The repertoire holds 280,000 or so clones, with roughly 85% as singletons. The sequence derives from a man aged 25 to 40 who had recovered from COVID-19. V usage is TRBV27 and J usage is TRBJ1-2; no clear D gene. Sequencing used PBMCs or T cells enriched from blood (not recorded which). The CDR3 loop reads CASTSTGLPSDGYTF. CDR3 in DNA: TGTGCCAGCACCTCAACCGGACTTCCCTCGGATGGCTACACCTTC.